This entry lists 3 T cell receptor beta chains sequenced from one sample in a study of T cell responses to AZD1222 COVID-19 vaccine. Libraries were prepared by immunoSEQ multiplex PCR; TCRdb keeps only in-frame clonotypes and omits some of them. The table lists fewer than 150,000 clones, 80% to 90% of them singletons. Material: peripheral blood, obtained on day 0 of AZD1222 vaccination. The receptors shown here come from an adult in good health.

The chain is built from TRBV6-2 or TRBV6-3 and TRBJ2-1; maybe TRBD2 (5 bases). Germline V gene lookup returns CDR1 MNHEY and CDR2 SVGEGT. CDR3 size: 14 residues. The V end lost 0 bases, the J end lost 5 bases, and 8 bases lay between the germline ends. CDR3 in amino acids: CASSYSTTHNEQFF. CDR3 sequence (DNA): TGTGCCAGCAGTTACTCGACTACACACAATGAGCAGTTCTTC.

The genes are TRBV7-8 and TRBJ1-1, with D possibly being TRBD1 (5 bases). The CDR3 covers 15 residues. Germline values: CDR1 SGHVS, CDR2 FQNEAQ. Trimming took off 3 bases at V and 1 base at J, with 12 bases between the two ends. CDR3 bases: TGTGCCAGCAGCTTCGTGGGACGACAGAACACTGAAGCTTTCTTT. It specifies CASSFVGRQNTEAFF.

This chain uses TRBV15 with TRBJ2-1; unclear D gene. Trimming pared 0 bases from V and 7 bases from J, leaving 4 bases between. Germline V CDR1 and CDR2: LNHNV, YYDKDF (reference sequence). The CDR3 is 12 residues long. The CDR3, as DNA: TGTGCCACCAGCAGAGAGGGGAATGAGCAGTTCTTC. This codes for CATSREGNEQFF.